This T cell receptor beta chain was sequenced during a study of cytomegalovirus exposure and HLA in healthy donors. Study information: As an earlier analysis found, 150 million to 200 million T cells yielded some 120 million unique TCR beta sequences. General study points: Some TCR beta chains (around 160 of them) were listed as cytomegalovirus-associated. Researchers reported from a later analysis that most CMV-associated TCR beta chains appeared HLA-restricted.

Germline CDR1 reads SGHNT; CDR2 reads YENEEA. V was pared by 1 base and J by 1 base, with 5 bases of the junction left unmatched. There are 18 residues in the CDR3. The PCR employed 60 Vbeta primers together with 13 Jbeta primers. Repertoires were generated with immunoSEQ multiplex PCR, while TCRdb's copy carries only in-frame clones and drops some. Of roughly 80,000 clones listed, approximately 65% are singletons. Turning to this clone: As yet, its antigen is unknown.

The V and J genes are TRBV11-3 and TRBJ2-1, with 12 nucleotides matching TRBD2. The receptor was derived from a male donor in good health and CMV-seropositive. Sequenced sample: PBMCs. CDR3 region: CASSLGPLAGGSYNEQFF. The CDR3 DNA reads TGTGCCAGCAGCTTAGGACCACTAGCGGGAGGTTCCTACAATGAGCAGTTCTTC.